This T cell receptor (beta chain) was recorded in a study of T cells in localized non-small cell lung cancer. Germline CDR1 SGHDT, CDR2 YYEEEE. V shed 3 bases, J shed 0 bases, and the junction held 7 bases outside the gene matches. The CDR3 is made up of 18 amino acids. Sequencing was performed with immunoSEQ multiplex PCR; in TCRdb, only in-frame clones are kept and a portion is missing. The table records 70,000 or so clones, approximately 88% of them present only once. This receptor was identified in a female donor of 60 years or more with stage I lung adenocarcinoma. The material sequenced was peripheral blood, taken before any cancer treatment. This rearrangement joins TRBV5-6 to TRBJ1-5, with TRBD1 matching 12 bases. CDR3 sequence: CASSSGTGGLYSNQPQHF. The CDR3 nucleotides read TGTGCCAGCAGCTCGGGGACAGGGGGCCTCTATAGCAATCAGCCCCAGCATTTT.